The clone carrying this T cell receptor (beta chain) was detected only a few times. Antigen unknown. The data were obtained in a study of cytomegalovirus exposure and HLA in healthy donors. Findings and caveats of the study: Donors were assumed by presence/absence analyses to have roughly uniform sequencing depth. Earlier analysis yielded a pattern in which most TCR beta V segments were productive about 90% or about 30% of the time. V- and J-gene trimming in TCR beta was tied to a missense DCLRE1C variant by an analysis performed later. A few chains linked to CMV were shown in vitro to be specific for CMV antigens.

The CDR3 runs 16 residues. Trimming cost V 6 bases and J 2 bases; bases outside gene matches: 10. CDR1 is SGHRS, CDR2 YFSETQ, per germline. A multiplex PCR was run with 60 Vbeta primers and 13 Jbeta primers. Clones were sequenced by immunoSEQ multiplex PCR, and TCRdb holds only the in-frame ones, with some missing. Among fewer than 200,000 clones listed, around 80% were seen once. This TCR came from a female donor in good health and CMV-seronegative. This chain connects TRBV5-1 to TRBJ1-4; 7 nucleotides line up with TRBD1. Sequenced input: PBMCs. CDR3 bases: TGCGCCAGCACCTCAAGGACAGGATCCACTAATGAAAAACTGTTTTTT. This codes for CASTSRTGSTNEKLFF. Full variable domain (outside the CDR3, taken from reference TRBV5-1 and TRBJ1-4): KAGVTQTPRYLIKTRGQQVTLSCSPISGHRSVSWYQQTPGQGLQFLFEYFSETQRNKGNFPGRFSGRQFSNSRSEMNVSTLELGDSALYLCASTSRTGSTNEKLFFGSGTQLSVL.